The 18 T cell receptor beta chains below were found in one sample sequenced in a study of T cell responses to AZD1222 COVID-19 vaccine. Assay used: immunoSEQ multiplex PCR; TCRdb lists only in-frame clones, some missing. This sample yields about 160,000 clones, of which about nine tenths are seen a single time; approximately 1.5% belongs to the top ten. The sequenced sample was peripheral blood, obtained on day 0 of AZD1222 vaccination. These receptors all stem from an adult in good health.

This chain links TRBV28 with TRBJ2-7, with a possible D match to TRBD2 (7 bases). CDR1 is MDHEN and CDR2 is SYDVKM in the germline V gene. Trimming pared 6 bases from V and 0 bases from J, leaving 18 bases between. There are 16 residues in the CDR3. CDR3 nucleotide sequence: TGTGCCAGCAGCTTCGGTGGGGGGGCGAGCTCCTACGAGCAGTACTTC. Its translation: CASSFGGGASSYEQYF.

This chain links TRBV4-3 with TRBJ2-3; D gene unclear. This CDR3 contains 15 residues. Germline V lookup: CDR1 LGHNA, CDR2 YSLEER. V was pared by 0 bases and J by 0 bases, with 7 bases between. This CDR3 is CASSQDPDSTDTQYF. The CDR3 nucleotides are TGCGCCAGCAGCCAAGATCCGGACAGCACAGATACGCAGTATTTT.

This clone was seen only once. The rearrangement uses TRBV12-3 or TRBV12-4 and TRBJ1-5; D is unclear. V was shortened by 6 bases and J by 8 bases, with 11 bases between the two germline ends. This CDR3 contains 12 residues. The CDR3 DNA sequence: TGTGCCAGCAGCCTTCTTTTGGAGCCCCAGCATTTT. Translating gives CASSLLLEPQHF.

This chain connects TRBV14 to TRBJ2-2, with D unresolved. V lost 4 bases and J 2 bases, leaving 2 bases between the germline ends. Germline V lookup: CDR1 SGHDN, CDR2 FVKESK. The CDR3 runs to 12 residues. The chain's CDR3 is CASSLNTGELFF. The CDR3 DNA follows: TGTGCCAGCAGCCTCAACACCGGGGAGCTGTTTTTT.

The chain is built from TRBV24-1 and TRBJ1-2, with 9 nucleotides matching TRBD1. V shed 4 bases and J 7 bases; nucleotides not matched to a gene: 9. CDR1 is KGHDR and CDR2 is SFDVKD in the germline V gene. The CDR3 is 15 amino acids. The CDR3 is CATSEFGTGSSGYTF. In DNA, the CDR3 is TGTGCCACCAGTGAATTCGGGACAGGGTCTTCTGGCTACACCTTC.

The chain combines TRBV9 with TRBJ2-5; D tentatively reads TRBD1 or TRBD2 (6 bases each). Trimming left V 4 bases short and J 1 base short, with 11 bases between. The CDR3 runs to 14 residues. The germline V gene encodes CDR1 SGDLS and CDR2 YYNGEE. The CDR3 nucleotides are TGTGCCAGCAGCAGGGAGGACAGCCAAGAGACCCAGTACTTC. Its protein is CASSREDSQETQYF.

The chain couples TRBV9 to TRBJ2-5; 8 nucleotides match TRBD2. This CDR3 spans 17 amino acids. Germline CDR1 and CDR2: SGDLS and YYNGEE. V lost 2 bases and J lost 4; bases outside the gene matches: 13. The CDR3 spells CASSVSSRTSGGETQYF. The CDR3 nucleotides are TGTGCCAGCAGCGTTAGTAGCCGAACTAGCGGTGGAGAGACCCAGTACTTC.

This chain uses TRBV30 with TRBJ1-1; 7 bases agree with TRBD1. There are 13 residues in the CDR3. Germline loops: CDR1 GTSNPN, CDR2 SVGIG (reference sequence). V lost 5 bases, J lost 9 bases, and 12 bases stayed unmatched. CDR3 bases: TGTGCCTGGGGGCCGGGACAGAACCTAAAAGCTTTCTTT. It is translated as CAWGPGQNLKAFF.

The chain combines TRBV11-2 with TRBJ1-1; D is undetermined. V was trimmed by 1 base and J by 0 bases, leaving 9 bases between them. Germline V CDR1 and CDR2: SGHAT, FQNNGV. The CDR3 extends over 15 amino acids. The CDR3 DNA sequence: TGTGCCAGCAGCTTAGGCCCGGGGATGAACACTGAAGCTTTCTTT. This translates into CASSLGPGMNTEAFF.

The chain has TRBV5-6 and TRBJ1-2; 11 positions match TRBD1. The J segment lost 6 bases and the V segment lost 2 bases, leaving 6 bases of the junction unmatched. The V gene's germline CDR1 is SGHDT and CDR2 YYEEEE. CDR3 length equals 15 residues. CDR3 bases: TGTGCCAGCAGCTTAAGGACAGGGGGCAGGCATGGCTACACCTTC. As protein: CASSLRTGGRHGYTF.

J is TRBJ2-2 and V is TRBV28; tentatively, D is TRBD1 (5 bases). Germline values: CDR1 MDHEN, CDR2 SYDVKM. V lost 8 bases, J lost 0 bases, and 13 bases lay in between. This CDR3 region has 15 residues. The CDR3 nucleotides are TGTGCCAGCGGCCCGACAGTCCCGAACACCGGGGAGCTGTTTTTT. Translated, it gives CASGPTVPNTGELFF.

The chain has TRBV28 and TRBJ2-7, with TRBD2 matching over 10 bases. CDR3 length equals 15 residues. Germline CDR1 and CDR2: MDHEN and SYDVKM. J lost 7 bases, V lost 5 bases, and 11 bases had no gene match. CDR3 sequence (DNA): TGTGCCAGCAGTCCACCCAGCGGGGGGGCAGCGGAGCAGTACTTC. As protein: CASSPPSGGAAEQYF.

The CDR3: CASSHHFGVGNTIYF. The CDR3 nucleotides read TGTGCCAGCAGCCACCACTTTGGGGTTGGAAACACCATATATTTT. The chain joins TRBV11-3 to TRBJ1-3; no firm D call. The length of the CDR3 is 15 residues. Trimming removed 5 bases at V and 3 bases at J, with 14 bases between. From germline, CDR1 is SGHNT and CDR2 YENEEA.

In its sample, this clone was seen once. V and J are TRBV11-1 and TRBJ1-1; the D gene is possibly TRBD1 (5 bases). Deletions cut 0 bases from V and 6 bases from J, with 14 bases between. The length of the CDR3 is 15 residues. Germline-derived CDR1 and CDR2 are SGHAT and FQDESV (reference sequence). The CDR3 region is CASSLAPGGRAEAFF. The CDR3 DNA is TGTGCCAGCAGCTTAGCGCCGGGGGGAAGGGCTGAAGCTTTCTTT.

This chain connects TRBV5-1 to TRBJ1-4; 9 bases line up with TRBD1. The CDR3 spans 14 residues. The germline V gene encodes CDR1 SGHRS and CDR2 YFSETQ. The ends lost 5 bases at V and 5 bases at J; junction bases unmatched: 4. CDR3 protein: CASRKTGGNEKLFF. The CDR3 DNA reads TGCGCCAGCAGAAAGACAGGGGGGAATGAAAAACTGTTTTTT.

This chain connects TRBV6-5 to TRBJ1-2; no reliable D call. Trimming shortened V by 2 bases and J by 4 bases, and 8 bases separated the two germline ends. CDR3 length: 13 amino acids. Germline lookup yields CDR1 MNHEY and CDR2 SVGAGI. In DNA, the CDR3 is TGTGCCAGCAGTTACACCGGAGCCTATGGCTACACCTTC. Protein sequence: CASSYTGAYGYTF.

V is TRBV7-3 and J is TRBJ1-6, with a tentative D call TRBD1 (5 bases). Between the trimmed V and J ends, which lost 3 bases and 7 bases, there was a span of 10 bases. The CDR3 has 14 residues. The germline V gene has CDR1 SGHTA and CDR2 FQGTGA. The CDR3 sequence is CASSFTGVNSPLHF. CDR3 DNA: TGTGCCAGCAGCTTTACGGGGGTCAATTCACCCCTCCACTTT. Complete variable domain (other parts from reference TRBV7-3 and TRBJ1-6): GAGVSQTPSNKVTEKGKYVELRCDPISGHTALYWYRQSLGQGPEFLIYFQGTGAADDSGLPNDRFFAVRPEGSVSTLKIQRTERGDSAVYLCASSFTGVNSPLHFGNGTRLTVT.

This chain connects TRBV7-2 to TRBJ2-7; D possibly uses TRBD1 or TRBD2 (6 bases each). Germline-derived CDR1 and CDR2 are SGHTA and FQGNSA. Deletions cut 1 base from V and 3 bases from J, with 10 bases between. This CDR3 has 14 residues. The CDR3 nucleotides read TGTGCCAGCAGCTTAGTACAGGGACTCTACGAGCAGTACTTC. It yields the protein CASSLVQGLYEQYF.